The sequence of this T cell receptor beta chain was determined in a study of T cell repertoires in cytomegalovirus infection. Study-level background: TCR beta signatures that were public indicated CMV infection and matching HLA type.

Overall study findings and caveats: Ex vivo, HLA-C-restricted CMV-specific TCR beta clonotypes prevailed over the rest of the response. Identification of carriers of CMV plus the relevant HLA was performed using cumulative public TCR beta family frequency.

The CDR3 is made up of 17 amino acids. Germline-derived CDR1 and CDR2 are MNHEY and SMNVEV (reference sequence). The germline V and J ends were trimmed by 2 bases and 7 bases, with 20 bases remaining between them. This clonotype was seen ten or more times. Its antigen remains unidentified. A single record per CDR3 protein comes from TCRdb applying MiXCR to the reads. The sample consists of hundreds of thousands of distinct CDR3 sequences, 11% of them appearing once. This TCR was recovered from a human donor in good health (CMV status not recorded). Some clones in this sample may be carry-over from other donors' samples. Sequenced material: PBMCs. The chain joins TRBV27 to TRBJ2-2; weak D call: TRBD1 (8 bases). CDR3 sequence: CASSLVHRGTMGGELFF. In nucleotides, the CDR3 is TGTGCCAGCAGTTTAGTCCACAGGGGGACTATGGGCGGGGAGCTGTTTTTT.